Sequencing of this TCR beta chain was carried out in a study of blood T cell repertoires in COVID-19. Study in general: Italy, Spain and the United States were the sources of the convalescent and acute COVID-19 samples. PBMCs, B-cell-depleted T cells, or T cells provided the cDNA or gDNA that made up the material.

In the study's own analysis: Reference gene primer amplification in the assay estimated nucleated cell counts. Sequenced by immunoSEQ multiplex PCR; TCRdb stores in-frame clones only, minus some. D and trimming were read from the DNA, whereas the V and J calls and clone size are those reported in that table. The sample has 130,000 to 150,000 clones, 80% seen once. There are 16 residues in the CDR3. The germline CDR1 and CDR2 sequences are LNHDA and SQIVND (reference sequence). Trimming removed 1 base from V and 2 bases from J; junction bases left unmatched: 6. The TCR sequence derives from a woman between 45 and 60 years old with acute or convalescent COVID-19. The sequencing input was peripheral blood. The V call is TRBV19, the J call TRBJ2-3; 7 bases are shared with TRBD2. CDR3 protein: CASSIVGGSFTDTQYF. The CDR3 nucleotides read TGTGCCAGTAGTATAGTAGGCGGGAGTTTCACAGATACGCAGTATTTT.